The following is a TCR beta chain sequence with its context. Extracted RNA was reverse transcribed into cDNA, the sequencing template. Method: immunoSEQ multiplex PCR; TCRdb's copy keeps in-frame clones and lacks some. The sample has 95,000 to 100,000 clones, 50% to 75% seen once. Specified treatment: oral pan-JAK inhibitor, 5-10 mg twice daily. The data originate from a study of CD8+ T cells in alopecia areata. CDR1 is SGHTA and CDR2 is FQGNSA in the germline V gene. CDR3 size: 13 residues. V lost 1 base to trimming and J lost 6 bases, with 7 bases between them. This receptor was taken from a human donor with alopecia areata. The chain employs TRBV7-2 and TRBJ2-1, with D unresolved. This specimen consisted of CD8+ T cells sorted from blood, obtained at week 4, from a patient treated with tofacitinib. CDR3 protein: CASSLVSFNEQFF. The CDR3 nucleotides read TGTGCCAGCAGCTTAGTTAGTTTCAATGAGCAGTTCTTC.